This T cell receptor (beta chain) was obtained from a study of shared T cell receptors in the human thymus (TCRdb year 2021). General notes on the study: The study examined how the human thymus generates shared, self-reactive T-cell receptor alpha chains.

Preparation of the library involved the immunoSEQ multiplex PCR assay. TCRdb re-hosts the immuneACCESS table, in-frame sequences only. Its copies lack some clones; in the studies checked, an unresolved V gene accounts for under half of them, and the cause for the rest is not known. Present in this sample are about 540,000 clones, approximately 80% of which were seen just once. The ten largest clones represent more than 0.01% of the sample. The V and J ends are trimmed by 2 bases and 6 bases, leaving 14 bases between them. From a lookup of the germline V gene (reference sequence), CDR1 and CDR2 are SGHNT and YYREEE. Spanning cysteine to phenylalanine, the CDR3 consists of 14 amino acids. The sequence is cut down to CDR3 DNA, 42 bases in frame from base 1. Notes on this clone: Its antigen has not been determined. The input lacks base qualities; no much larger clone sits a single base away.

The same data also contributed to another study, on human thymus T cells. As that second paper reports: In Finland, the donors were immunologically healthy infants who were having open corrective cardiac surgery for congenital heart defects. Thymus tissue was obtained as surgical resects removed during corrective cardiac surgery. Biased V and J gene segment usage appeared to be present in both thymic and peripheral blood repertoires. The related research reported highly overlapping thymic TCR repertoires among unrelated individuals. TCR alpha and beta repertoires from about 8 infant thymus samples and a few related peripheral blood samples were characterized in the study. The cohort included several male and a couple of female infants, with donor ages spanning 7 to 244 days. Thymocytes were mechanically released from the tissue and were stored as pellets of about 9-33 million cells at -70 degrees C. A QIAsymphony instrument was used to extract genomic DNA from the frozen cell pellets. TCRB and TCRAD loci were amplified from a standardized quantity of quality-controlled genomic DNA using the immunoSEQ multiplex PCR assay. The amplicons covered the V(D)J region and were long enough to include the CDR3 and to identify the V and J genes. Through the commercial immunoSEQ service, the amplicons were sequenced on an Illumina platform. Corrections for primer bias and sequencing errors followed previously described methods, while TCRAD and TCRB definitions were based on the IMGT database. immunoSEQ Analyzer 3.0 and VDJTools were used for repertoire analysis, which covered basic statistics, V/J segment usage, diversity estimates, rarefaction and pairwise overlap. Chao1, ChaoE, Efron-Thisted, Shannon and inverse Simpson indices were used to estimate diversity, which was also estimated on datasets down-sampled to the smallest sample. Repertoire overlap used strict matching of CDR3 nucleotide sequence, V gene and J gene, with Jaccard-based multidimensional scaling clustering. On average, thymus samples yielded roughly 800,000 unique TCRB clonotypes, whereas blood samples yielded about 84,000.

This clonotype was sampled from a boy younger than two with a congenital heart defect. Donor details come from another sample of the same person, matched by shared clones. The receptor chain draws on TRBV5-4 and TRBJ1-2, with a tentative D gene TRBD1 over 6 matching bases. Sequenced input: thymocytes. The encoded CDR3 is CASSLGDRKDGYTF. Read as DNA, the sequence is TGTGCCAGCAGCTTAGGCGACAGGAAGGATGGCTACACCTTC.